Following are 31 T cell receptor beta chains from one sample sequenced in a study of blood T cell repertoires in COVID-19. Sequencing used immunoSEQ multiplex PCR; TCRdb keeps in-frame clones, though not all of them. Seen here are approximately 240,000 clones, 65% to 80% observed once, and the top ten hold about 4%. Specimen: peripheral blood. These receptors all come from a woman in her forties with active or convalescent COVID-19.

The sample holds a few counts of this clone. The CDR3 DNA reads as TGTGCCAGCAGCCAACCGGGACATTTCTACAATGAGCAGTTCTTC. Its protein is CASSQPGHFYNEQFF. V gene TRBV5-6 combines with J gene TRBJ2-1, with a weak D call TRBD1 (6 bases). This CDR3 is 15 amino acids long. CDR1 and CDR2 from the germline V gene are SGHDT and YYEEEE. Trimming took 4 bases from V and 3 from J, leaving 14 bases between them.

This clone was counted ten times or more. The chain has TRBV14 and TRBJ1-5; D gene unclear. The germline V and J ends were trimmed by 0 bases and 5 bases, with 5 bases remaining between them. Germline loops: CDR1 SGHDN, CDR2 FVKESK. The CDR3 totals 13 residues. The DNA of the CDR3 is TGTGCCAGCAGCCAAGAGAGGGATCAGCCCCAGCATTTT. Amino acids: CASSQERDQPQHF.

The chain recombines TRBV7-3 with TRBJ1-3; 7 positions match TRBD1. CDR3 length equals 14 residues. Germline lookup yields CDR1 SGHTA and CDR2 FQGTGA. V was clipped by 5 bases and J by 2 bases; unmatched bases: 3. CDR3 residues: CASSRTGAGNTIYF. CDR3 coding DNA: TGTGCCAGCAGCCGCACAGGGGCTGGAAACACCATATATTTT.

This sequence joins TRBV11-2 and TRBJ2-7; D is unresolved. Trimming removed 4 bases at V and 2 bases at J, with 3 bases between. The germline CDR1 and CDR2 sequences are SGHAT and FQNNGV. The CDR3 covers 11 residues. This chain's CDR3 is CASSSTYEQYF. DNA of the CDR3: TGTGCCAGCAGCTCAACCTACGAGCAGTACTTC.

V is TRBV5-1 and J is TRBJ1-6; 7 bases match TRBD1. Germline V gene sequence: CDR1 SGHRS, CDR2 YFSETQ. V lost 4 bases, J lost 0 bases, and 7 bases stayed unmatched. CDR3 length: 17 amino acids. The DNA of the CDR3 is TGCGCCAGCAGCGGGGACAGCCGAAGCTCCTATAATTCACCCCTCCACTTT. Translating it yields CASSGDSRSSYNSPLHF.

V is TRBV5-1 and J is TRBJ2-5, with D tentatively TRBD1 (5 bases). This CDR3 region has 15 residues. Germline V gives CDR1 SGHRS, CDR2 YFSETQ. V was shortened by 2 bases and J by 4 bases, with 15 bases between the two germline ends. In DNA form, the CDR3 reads TGCGCCAGCAGCTTCATAGGTCAGGGATTAGAGACCCAGTACTTC. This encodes CASSFIGQGLETQYF.

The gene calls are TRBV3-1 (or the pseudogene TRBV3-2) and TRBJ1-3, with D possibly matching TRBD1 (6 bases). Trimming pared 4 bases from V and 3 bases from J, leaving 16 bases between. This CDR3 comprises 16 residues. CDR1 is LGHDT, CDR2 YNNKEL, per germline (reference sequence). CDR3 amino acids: CASSRNRDTSGNTIYF. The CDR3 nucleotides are TGTGCCAGCAGCCGAAACCGGGACACAAGTGGAAACACCATATATTTT.

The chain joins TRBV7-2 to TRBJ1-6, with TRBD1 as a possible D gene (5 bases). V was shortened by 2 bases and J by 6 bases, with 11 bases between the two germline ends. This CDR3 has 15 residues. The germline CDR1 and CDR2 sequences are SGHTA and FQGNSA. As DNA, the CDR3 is TGTGCCAGCAGCTTACAGGGCGGGGGTAATTCACCCCTCCACTTT. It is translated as CASSLQGGGNSPLHF. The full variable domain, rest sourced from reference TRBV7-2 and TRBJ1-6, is GAGVSQSPSNKVTEKGKDVELRCDPISGHTALYWYRQSLGQGLEFLIYFQGNSAPDKSGLPSDRFSAERTGGSVSTLTIQRTQQEDSAVYLCASSLQGGGNSPLHFGNGTRLTVT.

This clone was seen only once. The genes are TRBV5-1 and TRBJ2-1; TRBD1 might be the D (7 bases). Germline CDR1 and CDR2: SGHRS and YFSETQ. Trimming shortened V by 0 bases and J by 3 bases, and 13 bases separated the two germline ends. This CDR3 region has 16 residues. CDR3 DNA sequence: TGCGCCAGCAGCTTGGGCGGGACAGCCTTCTACAATGAGCAGTTCTTC. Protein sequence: CASSLGGTAFYNEQFF.

This chain's CDR3 is CASSMGRTGGYGYTF. The CDR3, as DNA: TGTGCCAGTAGTATGGGGCGGACAGGGGGCTATGGCTACACCTTC. V usage is TRBV19 and J usage is TRBJ1-2; TRBD1 matches 10 bases. The germline V gene has CDR1 LNHDA and CDR2 SQIVND (reference sequence). The CDR3 spans 15 residues. The J segment lost 4 bases and the V segment lost 3 bases, leaving 5 bases of the junction unmatched.

The CDR3 DNA reads TGTGCCAGCACCCTTGGGGGGGTAACTGAAGCTTTCTTT. As protein: CASTLGGVTEAFF. The chain carries TRBV28 and TRBJ1-1, with a tentative D call TRBD1 (5 bases). The germline V gene has CDR1 MDHEN and CDR2 SYDVKM. Deletions cut 7 bases from V and 5 bases from J, with 14 bases between. This CDR3 has 13 residues.

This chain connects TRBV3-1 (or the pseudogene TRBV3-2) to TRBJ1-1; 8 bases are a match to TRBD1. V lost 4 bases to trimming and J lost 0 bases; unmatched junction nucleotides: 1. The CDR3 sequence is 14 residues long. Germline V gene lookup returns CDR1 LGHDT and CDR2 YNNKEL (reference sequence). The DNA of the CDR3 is TGTGCCAGCAGCCCGGGACAGGTGAACACTGAAGCTTTCTTT. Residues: CASSPGQVNTEAFF.

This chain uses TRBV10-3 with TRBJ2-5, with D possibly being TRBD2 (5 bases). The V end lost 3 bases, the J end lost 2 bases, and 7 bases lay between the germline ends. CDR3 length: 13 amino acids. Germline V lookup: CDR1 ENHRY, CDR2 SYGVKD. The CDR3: CAISDLAQETQYF. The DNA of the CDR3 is TGTGCCATCAGTGACCTAGCTCAAGAGACCCAGTACTTC.

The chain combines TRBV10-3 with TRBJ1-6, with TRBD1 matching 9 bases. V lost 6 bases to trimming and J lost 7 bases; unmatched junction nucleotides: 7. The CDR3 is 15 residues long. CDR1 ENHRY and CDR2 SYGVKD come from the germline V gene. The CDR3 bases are TGTGCCATCAGCCCGGGACAGGGCGACAATTCACCCCTCCACTTT. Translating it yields CAISPGQGDNSPLHF.

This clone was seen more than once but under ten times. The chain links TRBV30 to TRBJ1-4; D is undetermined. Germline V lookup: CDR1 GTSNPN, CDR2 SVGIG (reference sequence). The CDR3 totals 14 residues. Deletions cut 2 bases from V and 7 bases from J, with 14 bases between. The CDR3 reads CAWSSPGPSEKLFF. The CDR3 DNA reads TGTGCCTGGAGTTCCCCTGGGCCCAGTGAAAAACTGTTTTTT. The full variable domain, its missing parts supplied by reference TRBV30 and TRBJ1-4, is SQTIHQWPATLVQPVGSPLSLECTVEGTSNPNLYWYRQAAGRGLQLLFYSVGIGQISSEVPQNLSASRPQDRQFILSSKKLLLSDSGFYLCAWSSPGPSEKLFFGSGTQLSVL.

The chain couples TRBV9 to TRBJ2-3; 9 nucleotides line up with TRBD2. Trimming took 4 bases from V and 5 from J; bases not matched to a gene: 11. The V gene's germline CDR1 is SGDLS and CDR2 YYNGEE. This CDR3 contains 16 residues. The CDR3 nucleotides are TGTGCCAGCAGCCCGAGCGGCGGGGGGGTCAGAGATACGCAGTATTTT. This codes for CASSPSGGGVRDTQYF.

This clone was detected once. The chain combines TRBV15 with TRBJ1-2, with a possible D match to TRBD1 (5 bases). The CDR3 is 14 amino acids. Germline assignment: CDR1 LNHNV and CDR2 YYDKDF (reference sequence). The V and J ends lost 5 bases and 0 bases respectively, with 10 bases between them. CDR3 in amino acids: CATSRQRPNYGYTF. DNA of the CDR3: TGTGCCACCAGCCGACAGCGCCCTAACTATGGCTACACCTTC.

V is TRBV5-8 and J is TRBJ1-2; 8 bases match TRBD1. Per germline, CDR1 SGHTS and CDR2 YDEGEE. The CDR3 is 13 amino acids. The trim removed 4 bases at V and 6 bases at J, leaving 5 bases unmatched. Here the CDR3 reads CASSQQGGNGYTF. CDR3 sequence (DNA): TGTGCCAGCAGCCAACAGGGGGGCAATGGCTACACCTTC.

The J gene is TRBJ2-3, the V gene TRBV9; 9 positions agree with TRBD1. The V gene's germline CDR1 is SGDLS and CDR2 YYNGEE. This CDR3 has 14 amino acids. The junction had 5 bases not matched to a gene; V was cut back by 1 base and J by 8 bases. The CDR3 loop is CASSVRQGERTQYF. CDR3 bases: TGTGCCAGCAGCGTAAGACAGGGGGAACGTACGCAGTATTTT. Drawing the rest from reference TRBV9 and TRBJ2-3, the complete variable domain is DSGVTQTPKHLITATGQRVTLRCSPRSGDLSVYWYQQSLDQGLQFLIQYYNGEERAKGNILERFSAQQFPDLHSELNLSSLELGDSALYFCASSVRQGERTQYFGPGTRLTVL.

Here the CDR3 reads CASSTTNEQYV. CDR3 nucleotides: TGTGCCAGCAGTACTACTAACGAGCAGTACGTC. J is TRBJ2-7 and V is TRBV28; D is ambiguous. The CDR3 is made up of 11 amino acids. Germline V lookup: CDR1 MDHEN, CDR2 SYDVKM. V was clipped by 5 bases and J by 5 bases, with 7 bases between them.

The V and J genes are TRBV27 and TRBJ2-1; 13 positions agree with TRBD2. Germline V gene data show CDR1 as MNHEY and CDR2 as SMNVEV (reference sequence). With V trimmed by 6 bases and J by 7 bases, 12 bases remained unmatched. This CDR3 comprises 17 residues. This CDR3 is CASSSLTGTSGVNEQFF. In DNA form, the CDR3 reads TGTGCCAGCAGCTCCCTCACCGGGACTAGCGGGGTTAATGAGCAGTTCTTC.

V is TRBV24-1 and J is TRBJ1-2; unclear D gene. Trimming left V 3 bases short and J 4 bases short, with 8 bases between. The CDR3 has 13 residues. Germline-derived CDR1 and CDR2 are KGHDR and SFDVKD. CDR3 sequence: CATSDPSRYGYTF. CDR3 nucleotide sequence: TGTGCCACCAGTGATCCCTCCCGCTATGGCTACACCTTC.

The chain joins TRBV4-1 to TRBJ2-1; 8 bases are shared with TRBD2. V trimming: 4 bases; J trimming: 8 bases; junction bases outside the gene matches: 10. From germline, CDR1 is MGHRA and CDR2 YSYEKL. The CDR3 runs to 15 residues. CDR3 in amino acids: CASSPRDPGGDEQFF. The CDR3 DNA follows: TGCGCCAGCAGCCCCCGGGACCCCGGGGGGGATGAGCAGTTCTTC.

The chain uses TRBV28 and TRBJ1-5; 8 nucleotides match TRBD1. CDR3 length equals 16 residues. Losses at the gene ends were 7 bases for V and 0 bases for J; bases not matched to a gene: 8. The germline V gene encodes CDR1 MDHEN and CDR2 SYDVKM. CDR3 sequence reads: CASTRTGTLSNQPQHF. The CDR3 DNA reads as TGTGCCAGCACTAGGACAGGGACCCTTAGCAATCAGCCCCAGCATTTT.

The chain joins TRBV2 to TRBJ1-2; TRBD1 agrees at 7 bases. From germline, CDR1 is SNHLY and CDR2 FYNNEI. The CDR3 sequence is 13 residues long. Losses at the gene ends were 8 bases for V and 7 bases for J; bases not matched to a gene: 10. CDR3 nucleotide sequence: TGTGCCAGCCTGGCCGGGGCAGGGGGTGGCTACACCTTC. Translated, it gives CASLAGAGGGYTF.

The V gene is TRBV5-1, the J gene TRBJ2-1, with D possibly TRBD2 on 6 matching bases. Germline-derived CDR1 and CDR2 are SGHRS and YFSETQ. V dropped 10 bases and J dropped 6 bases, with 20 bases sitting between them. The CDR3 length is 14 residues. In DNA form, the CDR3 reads TGCGCCGTCGGTCCCGCGGGGCCTCCCAATGAGCAGTTCTTC. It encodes CAVGPAGPPNEQFF.

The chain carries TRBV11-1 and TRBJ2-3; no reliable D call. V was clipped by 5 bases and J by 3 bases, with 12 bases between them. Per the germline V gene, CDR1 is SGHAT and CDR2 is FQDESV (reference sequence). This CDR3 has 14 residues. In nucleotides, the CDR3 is TGTGCCAGCAGCGTGAACTATCTAACAGATACGCAGTATTTT. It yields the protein CASSVNYLTDTQYF. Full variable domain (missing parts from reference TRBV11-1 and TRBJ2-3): EAEVAQSPRYKITEKSQAVAFWCDPISGHATLYWYRQILGQGPELLVQFQDESVVDDSQLPKDRFSAERLKGVDSTLKIQPAELGDSAMYLCASSVNYLTDTQYFGPGTRLTVL.

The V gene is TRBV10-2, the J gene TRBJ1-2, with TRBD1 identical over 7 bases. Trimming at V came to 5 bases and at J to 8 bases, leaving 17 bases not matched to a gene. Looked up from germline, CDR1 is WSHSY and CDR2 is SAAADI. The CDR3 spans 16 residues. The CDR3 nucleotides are TGCGCCAGCAGTCCTTCGGTGTCAGGGGGGTTTGGAGGCTACACCTTC. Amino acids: CASSPSVSGGFGGYTF.

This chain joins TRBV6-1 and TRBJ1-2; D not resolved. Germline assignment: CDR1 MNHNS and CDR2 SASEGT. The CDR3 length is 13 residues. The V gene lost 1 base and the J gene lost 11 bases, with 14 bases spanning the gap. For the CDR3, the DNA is TGTGCCAGCAGTGAAGGGGCGCCTCAATGGTACACCTTC. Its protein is CASSEGAPQWYTF.

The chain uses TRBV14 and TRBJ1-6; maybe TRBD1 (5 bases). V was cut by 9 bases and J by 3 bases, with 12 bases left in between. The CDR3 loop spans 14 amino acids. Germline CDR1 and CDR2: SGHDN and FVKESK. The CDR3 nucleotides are TGTGCCAGTAAGGCCGGGGGCTATAATTCACCCCTCCACTTT. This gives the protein CASKAGGYNSPLHF.

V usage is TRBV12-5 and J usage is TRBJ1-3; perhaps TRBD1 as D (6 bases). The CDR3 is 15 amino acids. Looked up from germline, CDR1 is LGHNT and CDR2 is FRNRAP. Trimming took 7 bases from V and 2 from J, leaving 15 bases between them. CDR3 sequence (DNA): TGTGCTAGTGCCCTGGGAGGGGGAACTGGAAACACCATATATTTT. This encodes CASALGGGTGNTIYF.